These T cell receptor beta chains were read from a single sample in a study of regulatory T cells in long-lasting Graves disease. TCRdb called the multiplex PCR reads again in MiXCR, with one record for every CDR3 protein. The sample contains 200,000 to 250,000 distinct CDR3 sequences, around 18% of which appear only once. Sequencing was performed on peripheral blood mononuclear cells (PBMCs), taken at new diagnosis, from a patient treated with antithyroid drugs. These receptors were collected from a female donor with Graves disease. Each CDR3 is given with its conserved first and last residue. The D gene is left open where the match is weak. Not all rows give a size; the values are once, few, many and, for expanded clones, a class.

V gene,clone size,D gene,J gene,CDR3 DNA,CDR3 protein
TRBV2,NA,TRBD2,TRBJ2-1,TGTGCCAGCAGTGAAGCGTACGGGCTAGCGGGGTACAATGAGCAGTTCTTC,CASSEAYGLAGYNEQFF
TRBV4-1,NA,NA,TRBJ2-7,TGCGCCAGCAGCCAAGAAGGGGCGGGGACGAGCTCCTACGAGCAGTACTTC,CASSQEGAGTSSYEQYF
TRBV3-1,many,NA,TRBJ2-3,TGTGCCAGCAGCGATCACGGTCGTGCCAGCACAGATACGCAGTATTTT,CASSDHGRASTDTQYF
TRBV7-2,many,NA,TRBJ2-2,TGTGCCAGCAGCCTCTCCGGGACAAACACCGGGGAGCTGTTTTTT,CASSLSGTNTGELFF
TRBV2,many,NA,TRBJ2-7,TGTGCCAGCAGTGAACTCTACGAGCAGTACTTC,CASSELYEQYF
TRBV19,many,NA,TRBJ1-6,TGTGCCAGTAGTGGGGGTCTTGTTGGGTCACCCCTCCACTTT,CASSGGLVGSPLHF
TRBV20-1,many,NA,TRBJ1-1,TGCAGTGCTAGCCCAACGGGACCCACTGAAGCTTTCTTT,CSASPTGPTEAFF
TRBV12-3/TRBV12-4,NA,NA,TRBJ2-3,TGTGCCAGCAACCGGGAGTCGGTCAGCACAGATACGCAGTATTTT,CASNRESVSTDTQYF
TRBV20-1,few,TRBD1,TRBJ1-5,TGCAGTGCTAGAGCTCCGGGACAGGGGCGCTATAGCAATCAGCCCCAGCATTTT,CSARAPGQGRYSNQPQHF
TRBV12-5,NA,TRBD1,TRBJ1-2,TGTGCTAGTGGTTCCCGAGATCGAGGGACAGGGATTCATGGCTACACCTTC,CASGSRDRGTGIHGYTF
TRBV10-3,many,TRBD2,TRBJ2-1,TGTGCCATTGATAGCGGGATCGGGGATGAGCAGTTCTTC,CAIDSGIGDEQFF
TRBV4-1,NA,TRBD1,TRBJ2-1,TGCGCCAGCAGCCAAGATGGGACAGGGGGGTCCAATGAGCAGTTCTTC,CASSQDGTGGSNEQFF
TRBV7-2,many,TRBD2,TRBJ2-7,TGTGCCAGCAGTCAAGCTAGCGGGAACCTCTACGAGCAGTACTTC,CASSQASGNLYEQYF
TRBV28,NA,TRBD2,TRBJ2-1,TGTGCCAGCAGTTGGGGGGGCTACAATGAGCAGTTCTTC,CASSWGGYNEQFF
TRBV12-3/TRBV12-4,many,NA,TRBJ2-1,TGTGCCAGCAGTTTGCCGGACAGAAGCCAGTTCTTC,CASSLPDRSQFF
TRBV2,once,TRBD1,TRBJ1-1,TGTGCCAGCAGTGAAGCGCGGACAGGGGGGATGGGAGCTTTCTTT,CASSEARTGGMGAFF
TRBV6-5,NA,TRBD2,TRBJ2-2,TGTGCCAGCAGTTTGCAGGGAGGGGTCACCGGGGAGCTGTTTTTT,CASSLQGGVTGELFF
TRBV12-3/TRBV12-4,many,TRBD2,TRBJ2-5,TGTGCCAGCAACACGCCCAACGGGACTAGCGGCAATTGGTTAGGCGAGACCCAGTACTTC,CASNTPNGTSGNWLGETQYF
TRBV11-2,many,NA,TRBJ2-3,TGTGCCAGCAGCCAGGGGCAGGGGTCAGATACGCAGTATTTT,CASSQGQGSDTQYF
TRBV18,many,NA,TRBJ1-2,TGTGCCAGCTCACCAGCGAACGTTTTCTCTAACTATGGCTACACCTTC,CASSPANVFSNYGYTF
TRBV6-2/TRBV6-3,many,TRBD2,TRBJ2-1,TGTGCCAGCAGCCACGGGACTAGCGGGAGGAATGAGCAGTTCTTC,CASSHGTSGRNEQFF
TRBV6-5,NA,NA,TRBJ2-7,TGTGCCAGCAGTTACAAAGGGGCAGGGATTGGGACAGAGCAGTACTTC,CASSYKGAGIGTEQYF
TRBV20-1,few,NA,TRBJ2-1,TGCAATGCGGAGATCCCCTGGGGAGTCTACAATGAGCAGTTCTTC,CNAEIPWGVYNEQFF
TRBV28,many,NA,TRBJ1-4,TGTGCCAGCAGTCCACGGTGGGCGGCAACTAATGAAAAACTGTTTTTT,CASSPRWAATNEKLFF
TRBV2,NA,TRBD2,TRBJ2-7,TGTGCCAGCGGCAGGACTAGCGGGAGGGCCGGGTACGAGCAGTACTTC,CASGRTSGRAGYEQYF
TRBV24-1,many,TRBD2,TRBJ2-2,TGTGCCACCAGTGATGACAAACCGGGACTAGCGGGAGGGCACAACACCGGGGAGCTGTTTTTT,CATSDDKPGLAGGHNTGELFF
TRBV11-2,many,NA,TRBJ2-1,TGTGCCAGCAGCTTAGATCCCCGGGGGAATGAGCAGTTCTTC,CASSLDPRGNEQFF
TRBV12-3/TRBV12-4,many,TRBD1,TRBJ2-5,TGTGCCAGCACCCCCGCCGGGACAGGAGGCTTTCAGGCCCAGTACTTC,CASTPAGTGGFQAQYF
TRBV7-3,many,NA,TRBJ2-7,TGTGCCAGCAGCCCCGTCAGTGGGCCCTCCTACGAGCAGTACTTC,CASSPVSGPSYEQYF